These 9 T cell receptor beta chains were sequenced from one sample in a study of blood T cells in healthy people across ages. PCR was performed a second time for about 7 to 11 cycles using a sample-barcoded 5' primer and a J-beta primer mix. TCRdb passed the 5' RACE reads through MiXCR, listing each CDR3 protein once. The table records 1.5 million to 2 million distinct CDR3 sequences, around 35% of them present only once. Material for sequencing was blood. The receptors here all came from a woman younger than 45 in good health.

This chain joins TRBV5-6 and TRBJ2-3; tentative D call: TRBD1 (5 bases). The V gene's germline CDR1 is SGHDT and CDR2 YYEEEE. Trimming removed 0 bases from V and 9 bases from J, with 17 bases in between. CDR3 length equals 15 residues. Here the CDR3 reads CASSLEGALVETQYF. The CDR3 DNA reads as TGTGCCAGCAGCTTGGAAGGGGCCCTAGTGGAAACGCAGTATTTT.

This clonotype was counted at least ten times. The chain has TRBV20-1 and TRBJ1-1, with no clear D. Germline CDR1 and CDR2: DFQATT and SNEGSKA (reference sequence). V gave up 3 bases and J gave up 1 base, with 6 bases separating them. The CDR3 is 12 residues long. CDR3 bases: TGCAGTGCTAGGCGGCGGAACACTGAAGCTTTCTTT. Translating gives CSARRRNTEAFF.

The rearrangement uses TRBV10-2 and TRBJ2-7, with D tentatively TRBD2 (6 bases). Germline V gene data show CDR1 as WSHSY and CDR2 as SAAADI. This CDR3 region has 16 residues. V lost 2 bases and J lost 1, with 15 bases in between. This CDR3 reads CASSEIPGRTSYEQYF. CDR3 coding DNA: TGCGCCAGCAGTGAGATTCCGGGGAGGACGTCCTACGAGCAGTACTTC.

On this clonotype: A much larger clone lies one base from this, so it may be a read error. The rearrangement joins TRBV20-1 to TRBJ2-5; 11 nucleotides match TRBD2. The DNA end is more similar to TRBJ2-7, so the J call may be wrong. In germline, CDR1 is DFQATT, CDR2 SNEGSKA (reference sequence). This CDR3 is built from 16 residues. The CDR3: CSASGLTSGNSCEQYF. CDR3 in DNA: TGCAGTGCTTCTGGGCTGACTAGCGGGAATTCCTGCGAGCAGTACTTC.

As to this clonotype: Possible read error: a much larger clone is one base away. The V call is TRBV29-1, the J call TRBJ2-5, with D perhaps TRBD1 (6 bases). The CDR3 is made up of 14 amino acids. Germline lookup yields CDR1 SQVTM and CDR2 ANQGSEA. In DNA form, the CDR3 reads TGCGGCGTTATACGGACAGAGCCACAAGAGACCCAGTACTTC. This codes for CGVIRTEPQETQYF. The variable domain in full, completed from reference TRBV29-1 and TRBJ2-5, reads SAVISQKPSRDICQRGTSLTIQCQVDSQVTMMFWYRQQPGQSLTLIATANQGSEATYESGFVIDKFPISRPNLTFSTLTVSNMSPEDSSIYLCGVIRTEPQETQYFGPGTRLLVL.

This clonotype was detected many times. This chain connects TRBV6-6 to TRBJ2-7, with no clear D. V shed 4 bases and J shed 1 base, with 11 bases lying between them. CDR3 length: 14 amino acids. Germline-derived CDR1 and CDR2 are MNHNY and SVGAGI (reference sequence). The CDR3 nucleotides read TGTGCCAGCAGTTCCCCAGGCAGGTCCTACGAGCAGTACTTC. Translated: CASSSPGRSYEQYF.

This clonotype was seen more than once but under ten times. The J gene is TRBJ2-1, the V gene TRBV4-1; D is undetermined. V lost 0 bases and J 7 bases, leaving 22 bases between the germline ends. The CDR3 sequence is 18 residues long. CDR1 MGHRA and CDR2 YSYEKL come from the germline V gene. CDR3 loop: CASSQESGLRWGGNEQFF. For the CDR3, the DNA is TGCGCCAGCAGCCAAGAATCCGGGCTCCGCTGGGGTGGGAATGAGCAGTTCTTC.

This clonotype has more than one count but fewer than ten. CDR3 nucleotides: TGCGCCAGCAGCTTCAGAGACTCCGCGGACAATGAGCAGTTCTTC. Translation gives CASSFRDSADNEQFF. The genes are TRBV5-1 and TRBJ2-1; no firm D call. There are 15 residues in the CDR3. Per germline, CDR1 SGHRS and CDR2 YFSETQ. The germline V and J ends were trimmed by 2 bases and 5 bases, with 14 bases remaining between them.

CDR3 DNA: TGTGCCAGCAGCTCCAGACTAGCCCAAGAGACCCAGTACTTC. Its translation is CASSSRLAQETQYF. V is TRBV5-4 and J is TRBJ2-5; TRBD2 agrees at 7 bases. This CDR3 region has 14 residues. CDR1 is SGHNT and CDR2 is YYREEE in the germline V gene (reference sequence). V trimming: 3 bases; J trimming: 1 base; junction bases outside the gene matches: 3.